A selection of T cell receptor beta chains follows, all from one sample in a study of T-cell reconstitution after alpha-beta-depleted transplantation in children. TCRdb re-called the PCR reads through MiXCR, storing one row per CDR3 protein. The table lists 300,000 to 350,000 distinct CDR3 sequences, roughly 16% of them singletons. Here the sequenced sample was PBMCs, mostly from graft donor cells, taken 360 days after TCRalphabeta/CD19-depleted stem cell transplant. The receptors originated from a male patient aged 2-15 years who had a stem cell transplant for acute lymphoblastic leukemia, so the T cells may come from the graft donor. CDR3s include the opening cysteine and the closing phenylalanine or tryptophan. A D gene is named only where the DNA matches it firmly. Not every row has a clone size; where given, it reads once, few, many or a size class.

TRBV12-3/TRBV12-4	TRBD2	.	TRBJ2-1	TGTGCCAGCAGTCTCTGGACTAGCGGGAGTTCGTACAATGAGCAGTTCTTC	CASSLWTSGSSYNEQFF
TRBV12-3/TRBV12-4	.	many	TRBJ1-1	TGTGCCAGCAGACCAGACCCGAACACTGAAGCTTTCTTT	CASRPDPNTEAFF
TRBV10-3	.	few	TRBJ2-7	TGTGCCATCAGTGGGGCCGGGACCCACTACGAGCAGTACTTC	CAISGAGTHYEQYF
TRBV7-9	TRBD2	.	TRBJ2-3	TGTGCCAGCAGCTTAGCGGCGGGGGTAGCAGATACGCAGTATTTT	CASSLAAGVADTQYF
TRBV15	.	.	TRBJ2-3	TGTGCCACCAGCTACCCTAGCACAGATACGCAGTATTTT	CATSYPSTDTQYF
TRBV9	.	many	TRBJ2-5	TGTGCCAGCAGCGGCCCGAGCGAGACCCAGTACTTC	CASSGPSETQYF
TRBV28	TRBD2	few	TRBJ2-3	TGTGCCAGCAGCAAAAGACTAGCCCAGATTTCAGATACGCAGTATTTT	CASSKRLAQISDTQYF
TRBV9	.	.	TRBJ2-6	TGTGCCAGCAGCGGACCAGCGACCTACTCTGGGGCCAACGTCCTGACTTTC	CASSGPATYSGANVLTF
TRBV4-3	TRBD2	.	TRBJ2-1	TGCGCCAGCAGCCAAGATCTCGGACTAGCGGGAGACTTTGAGCAGTTCTTC	CASSQDLGLAGDFEQFF
TRBV12-3/TRBV12-4	TRBD1	.	TRBJ2-1	TGTGCCAGCAGTTCCGGGACAGTCCACAATGAGCAGTTCTTC	CASSSGTVHNEQFF
TRBV6-1	TRBD1	.	TRBJ2-7	TGTGCCAGCAGTGAAGCGGACAGGCCAGGGTACGAGCAGTACTTC	CASSEADRPGYEQYF
TRBV4-3	TRBD2	many	TRBJ2-1	TGCGCCAGCAGCCAAGGTCCGACTAGCGGGGGGCAGTTCTTC	CASSQGPTSGGQFF
TRBV6-1	.	few	TRBJ2-1	TGTGCCAGCAGCCCCGGGTGGGGCGATGAGCAGTTCTTC	CASSPGWGDEQFF
TRBV6-2/TRBV6-3	.	few	TRBJ2-7	TGTGCCAGCACCAACGGACGGCCCGAGCAGTACTTC	CASTNGRPEQYF
TRBV7-7	TRBD2	few	TRBJ2-1	TGTGCTAGCAGCGGGGGCGGGAGCATAGCCTACAATGAGCAGTTCTTC	CASSGGGSIAYNEQFF
TRBV5-1	.	few	TRBJ2-2	TGCGCCAGCAGCCTCCACCCCAGGGGCCTGAACACCGGGGAGCTGTTTTTT	CASSLHPRGLNTGELFF